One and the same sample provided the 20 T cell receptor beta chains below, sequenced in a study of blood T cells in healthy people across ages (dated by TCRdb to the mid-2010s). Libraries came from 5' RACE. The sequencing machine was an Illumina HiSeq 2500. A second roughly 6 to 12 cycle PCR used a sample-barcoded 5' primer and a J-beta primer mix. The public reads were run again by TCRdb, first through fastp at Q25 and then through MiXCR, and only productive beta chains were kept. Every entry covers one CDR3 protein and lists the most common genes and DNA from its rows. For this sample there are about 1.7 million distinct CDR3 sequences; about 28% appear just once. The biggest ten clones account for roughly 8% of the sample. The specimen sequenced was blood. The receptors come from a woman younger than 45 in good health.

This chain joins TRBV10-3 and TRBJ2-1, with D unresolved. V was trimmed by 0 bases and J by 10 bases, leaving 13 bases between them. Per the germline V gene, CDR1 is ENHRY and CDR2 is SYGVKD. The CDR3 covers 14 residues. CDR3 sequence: CAISESSGHGEQFF. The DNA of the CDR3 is TGTGCCATCAGTGAGTCCTCTGGTCATGGCGAGCAGTTCTTC.

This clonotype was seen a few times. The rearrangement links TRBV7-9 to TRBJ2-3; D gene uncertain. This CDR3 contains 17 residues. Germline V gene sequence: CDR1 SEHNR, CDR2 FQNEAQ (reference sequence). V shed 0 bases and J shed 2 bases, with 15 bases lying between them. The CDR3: CASSLASDKPHTDTQYF. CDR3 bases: TGTGCCAGCAGCTTAGCCTCAGACAAACCCCACACAGATACGCAGTATTTT.

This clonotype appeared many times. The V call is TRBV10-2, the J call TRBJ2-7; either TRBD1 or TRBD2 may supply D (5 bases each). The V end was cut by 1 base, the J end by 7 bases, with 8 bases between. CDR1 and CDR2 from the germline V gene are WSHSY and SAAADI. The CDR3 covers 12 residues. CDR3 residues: CASSEWDGEQYF. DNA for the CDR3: TGCGCCAGCAGTGAGTGGGACGGGGAGCAGTACTTC.

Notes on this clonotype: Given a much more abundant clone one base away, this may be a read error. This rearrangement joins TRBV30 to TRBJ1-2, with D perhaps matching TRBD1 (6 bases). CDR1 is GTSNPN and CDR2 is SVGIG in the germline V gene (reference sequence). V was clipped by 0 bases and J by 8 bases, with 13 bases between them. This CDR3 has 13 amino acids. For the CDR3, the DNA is TGTGCCTGGAGTGTCGGGGGCGGGAAGGGCTACACCTTC. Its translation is CAWSVGGGKGYTF.

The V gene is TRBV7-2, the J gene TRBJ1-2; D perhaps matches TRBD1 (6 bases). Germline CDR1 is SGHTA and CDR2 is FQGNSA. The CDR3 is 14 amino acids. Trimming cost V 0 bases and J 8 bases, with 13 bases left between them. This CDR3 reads CASSLAPQGRGYTF. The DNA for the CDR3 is TGTGCCAGCAGCTTAGCGCCCCAGGGGAGAGGCTACACCTTC.

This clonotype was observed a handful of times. CDR3 nucleotides: TGTGCCAGCAGCTTAGGGAGCGGGGTGGGCCACGATGAGCAGTTCTTC. Residues: CASSLGSGVGHDEQFF. The chain links TRBV11-2 to TRBJ2-1; 7 bases match TRBD2. Germline V lookup: CDR1 SGHAT, CDR2 FQNNGV. J gave up 8 bases and V 1 base, and 11 bases lay outside the gene matches. The CDR3 totals 16 residues.

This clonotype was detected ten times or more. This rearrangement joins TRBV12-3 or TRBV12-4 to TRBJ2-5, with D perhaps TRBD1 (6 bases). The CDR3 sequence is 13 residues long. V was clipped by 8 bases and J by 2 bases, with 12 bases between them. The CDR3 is CASSDGQQETQYF. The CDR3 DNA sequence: TGTGCCAGCTCCGATGGACAGCAAGAGACCCAGTACTTC.

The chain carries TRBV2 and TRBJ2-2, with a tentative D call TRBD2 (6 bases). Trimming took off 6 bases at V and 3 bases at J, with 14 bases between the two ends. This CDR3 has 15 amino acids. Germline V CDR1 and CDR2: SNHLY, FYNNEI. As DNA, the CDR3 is TGTGCCAGCAGGAGACTAGTGGGGGACACCGGGGAGCTGTTTTTT. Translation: CASRRLVGDTGELFF.

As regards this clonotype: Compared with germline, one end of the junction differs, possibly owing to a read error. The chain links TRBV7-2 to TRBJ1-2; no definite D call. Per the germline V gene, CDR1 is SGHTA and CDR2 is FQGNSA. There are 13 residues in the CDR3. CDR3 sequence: CAGSLPGRYGYTF. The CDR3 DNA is TGTGCCGGCAGCTTACCAGGTCGATATGGCTACACCTTC.

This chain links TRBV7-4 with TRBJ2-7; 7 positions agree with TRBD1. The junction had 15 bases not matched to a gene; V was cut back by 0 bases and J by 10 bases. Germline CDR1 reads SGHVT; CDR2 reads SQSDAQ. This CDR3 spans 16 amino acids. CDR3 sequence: CASSLAEGQALESQYF. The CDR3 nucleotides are TGTGCCAGCAGCTTAGCGGAAGGACAGGCATTGGAGTCCCAGTACTTC.

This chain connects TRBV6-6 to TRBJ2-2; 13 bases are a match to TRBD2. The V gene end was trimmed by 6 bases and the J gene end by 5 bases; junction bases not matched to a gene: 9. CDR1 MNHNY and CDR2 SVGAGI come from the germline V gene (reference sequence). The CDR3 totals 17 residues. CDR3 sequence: CASRPPGTSGMTGELFF. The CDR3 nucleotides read TGTGCCAGCAGGCCCCCAGGGACTAGCGGGATGACCGGGGAGCTGTTTTTT.

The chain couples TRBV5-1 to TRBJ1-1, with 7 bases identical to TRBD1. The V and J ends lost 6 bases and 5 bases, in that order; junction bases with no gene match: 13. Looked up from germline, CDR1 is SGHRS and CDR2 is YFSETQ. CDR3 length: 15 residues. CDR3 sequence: CASTWTGVEGTEAFF. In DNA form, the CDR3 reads TGCGCCAGCACCTGGACAGGAGTTGAGGGGACTGAAGCTTTCTTT.

The DNA for the CDR3 is TGCGCCAGCAGCGGCGCTGGGTTCGCCTACGAGCAGTACTTC. Protein: CASSGAGFAYEQYF. V and J are TRBV5-1 and TRBJ2-7; D ambiguous. The germline gives CDR1 SGHRS, CDR2 YFSETQ. The CDR3 consists of 14 residues. With 4 bases removed from V and 2 bases from J, the gap between germline ends came to 13 bases.

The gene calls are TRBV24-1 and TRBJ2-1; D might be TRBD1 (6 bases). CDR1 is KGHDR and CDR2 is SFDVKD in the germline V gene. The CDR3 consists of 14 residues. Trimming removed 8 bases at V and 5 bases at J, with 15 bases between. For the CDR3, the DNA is TGTGCCACCATAAAAGGGGACAATGACAATGAGCAGTTCTTC. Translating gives CATIKGDNDNEQFF.

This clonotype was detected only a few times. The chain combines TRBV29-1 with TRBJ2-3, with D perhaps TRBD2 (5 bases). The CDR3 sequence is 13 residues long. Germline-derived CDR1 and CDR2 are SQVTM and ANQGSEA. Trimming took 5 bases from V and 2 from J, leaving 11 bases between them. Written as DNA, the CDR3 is TGCAGCGTTCCCCGGACTTACACAGATACGCAGTATTTT. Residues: CSVPRTYTDTQYF.

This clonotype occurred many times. The CDR3 sequence: CASSSVNRQGETQYF. As DNA, the CDR3 is TGCGCCAGCAGCTCCGTTAATAGACAGGGGGAGACCCAGTACTTC. The chain has TRBV5-1 and TRBJ2-5, with 8 nucleotides matching TRBD1. Germline V gene data show CDR1 as SGHRS and CDR2 as YFSETQ. Unmatched junction bases numbered 9, after V lost 3 bases and J lost 5 bases. The CDR3 sequence is 15 residues long.

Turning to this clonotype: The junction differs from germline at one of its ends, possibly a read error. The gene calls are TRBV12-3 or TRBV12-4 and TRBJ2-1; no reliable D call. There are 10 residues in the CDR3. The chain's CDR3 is CAGSIDVQFF. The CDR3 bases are TGTGCCGGCAGCATAGATGTGCAGTTCTTC.

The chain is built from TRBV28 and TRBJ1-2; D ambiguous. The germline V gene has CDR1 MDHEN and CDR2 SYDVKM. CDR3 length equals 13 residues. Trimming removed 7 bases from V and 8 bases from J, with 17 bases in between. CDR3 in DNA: TGTGCCAGCATGACCGTAGGAGTATACGGCTACACCTTC. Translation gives CASMTVGVYGYTF.

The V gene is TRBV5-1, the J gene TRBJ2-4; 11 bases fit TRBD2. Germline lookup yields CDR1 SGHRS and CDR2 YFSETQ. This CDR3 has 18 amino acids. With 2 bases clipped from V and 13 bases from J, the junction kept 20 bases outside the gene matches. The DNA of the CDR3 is TGCGCCAGCAGCTTTCCCGTAGCGGGGGGGACTTCCTACAATGAGCAGTACTTC. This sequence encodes CASSFPVAGGTSYNEQYF.

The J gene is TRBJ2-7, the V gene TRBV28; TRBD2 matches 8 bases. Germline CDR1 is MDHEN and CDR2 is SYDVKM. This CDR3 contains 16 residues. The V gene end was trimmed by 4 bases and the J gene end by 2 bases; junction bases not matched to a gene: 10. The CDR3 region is CASSSVGRGVAYEQYF. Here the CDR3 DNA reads TGTGCCAGCAGTTCCGTTGGGCGGGGGGTAGCCTACGAGCAGTACTTC.